The 21 T cell receptor beta chains presented below share a single source sample, sequenced in a study of CD8+CD57+ T cells in acquired aplastic anemia. Patients chosen for sequencing had CD8+CD57+ cells that had expanded, as shown by flow cytometry. Genomic DNA provided the template from which TCR beta VDJ and CDR3 profiles were obtained. Each CDR3 protein is one row after TCRdb ran MiXCR on the reads. The sample has under 200,000 distinct CDR3 sequences; around 75% are singletons. Source material: sorted CD4+, CD8+, or CD8+CD57+ T cells (not recorded which) from PBMCs. These receptors came from a human donor with aplastic anemia.

This chain uses TRBV7-9 with TRBJ2-3; no reliable D call. Per germline, CDR1 SEHNR and CDR2 FQNEAQ (reference sequence). Trimming shortened V by 2 bases and J by 2 bases, and 8 bases separated the two germline ends. The CDR3 runs to 14 residues. In nucleotides, the CDR3 is TGTGCCAGCAGCTTAAACAGCCTCACAGATACGCAGTATTTT. Its translation is CASSLNSLTDTQYF.

This clonotype was picked up a small number of times. This chain links TRBV24-1 with TRBJ1-1; D is unresolved. CDR3 length: 14 amino acids. V was clipped by 3 bases and J by 2 bases, with 9 bases between them. CDR1 and CDR2 from the germline V gene are KGHDR and SFDVKD. The CDR3 region is CATSDDGGNTEAFF. The CDR3 bases are TGTGCCACCAGTGATGACGGCGGTAACACTGAAGCTTTCTTT.

The rearrangement links TRBV4-1 to TRBJ2-5; D gene ambiguous. The V end lost 0 bases, the J end lost 4 bases, and 9 bases lay between the germline ends. Germline lookup yields CDR1 MGHRA and CDR2 YSYEKL. The CDR3 sequence is 14 residues long. The CDR3 sequence: CASSQERQGETQYF. DNA for the CDR3: TGCGCCAGCAGCCAAGAAAGGCAAGGAGAGACCCAGTACTTC.

There are many counts of this clonotype. The V call is TRBV7-8, the J call TRBJ1-2; no definite D call. The length of the CDR3 is 16 residues. The V gene's germline CDR1 is SGHVS and CDR2 FQNEAQ. With 5 bases removed from V and 3 bases from J, the gap between germline ends came to 19 bases. The DNA of the CDR3 is TGTGCCAGCAGCCAAGTGTACGGGGAAAAGGACTATGGCTACACCTTC. It specifies CASSQVYGEKDYGYTF.

This sequence joins TRBV6-1 and TRBJ1-3; a possible D gene is TRBD1 (5 bases). Germline CDR1 is MNHNS and CDR2 is SASEGT. This CDR3 has 16 amino acids. V was pared by 7 bases and J by 0 bases, with 16 bases between. The CDR3 nucleotides are TGTGCCAGCACCTTTGGCGGGGCCAACTCTGGAAACACCATATATTTT. Protein product: CASTFGGANSGNTIYF.

The chain combines TRBV7-6 with TRBJ2-1; 9 bases agree with TRBD1. Germline CDR1 SGHVS, CDR2 FNYEAQ. CDR3 length: 16 amino acids. After removal of 2 bases from V and 6 bases from J, the junction contained 8 bases not matched to a gene. The CDR3 region has the DNA TGTGCCAGCAGCTTAAATGGCGGGACAGGGCCCAATGAGCAGTTCTTC. Protein: CASSLNGGTGPNEQFF.

This clonotype was observed a few times. The chain recombines TRBV5-1 with TRBJ1-1; 10 bases map to TRBD1. V lost 5 bases to trimming and J lost 0 bases; unmatched junction nucleotides: 10. This CDR3 has 17 amino acids. Germline CDR1 and CDR2: SGHRS and YFSETQ. The CDR3 DNA reads TGCGCCAGCAGGGACGGGGACAGGGGAGGTATGAACACTGAAGCTTTCTTT. Amino acid sequence: CASRDGDRGGMNTEAFF.

This clonotype was detected a few times. The V call is TRBV2, the J call TRBJ1-1; D not certain. CDR1 is SNHLY, CDR2 FYNNEI, per germline. The CDR3 extends over 15 amino acids. V was shortened by 1 base and J by 0 bases, with 9 bases between the two germline ends. In DNA, the CDR3 is TGTGCCAGCAGTGAAGTGTACAGTGTGAACACTGAAGCTTTCTTT. Translated, it gives CASSEVYSVNTEAFF.

In the case of this clonotype: A much larger clone lies one base from this, so it may be a read error. Here the CDR3 reads CASSLYAGADSEKLFF. CDR3 coding DNA: TGTGCCAGCAGTTTATATGCGGGAGCGGATAGTGAAAAACTGTTTTTT. The chain joins TRBV12-3 or TRBV12-4 to TRBJ1-4; D gene uncertain. The V and J ends lost 2 bases and 7 bases respectively, with 17 bases between them. The CDR3 covers 16 residues.

V gene TRBV2 combines with J gene TRBJ1-2; the D is unclear. V lost 1 base and J 8 bases, leaving 17 bases between the germline ends. The germline gives CDR1 SNHLY, CDR2 FYNNEI. The CDR3 totals 15 residues. CDR3 amino acids: CASSEGPGEVLGYTF. DNA for the CDR3: TGTGCCAGCAGTGAAGGCCCGGGAGAGGTTTTAGGCTACACCTTC.

V and J are TRBV7-2 and TRBJ2-7; 9 bases agree with TRBD2. The ends lost 5 bases at V and 7 bases at J; junction bases unmatched: 9. CDR3 size: 14 residues. Germline loops: CDR1 SGHTA, CDR2 FQGNSA. CDR3 sequence reads: CASSVASGNSEQYF. CDR3 sequence (DNA): TGTGCCAGCAGCGTGGCTAGCGGGAATTCAGAGCAGTACTTC.

The chain couples TRBV7-8 to TRBJ1-3, with D uncertain. CDR1 and CDR2 from the germline V gene are SGHVS and FQNEAQ. The CDR3 has 17 amino acids. The V end lost 0 bases, the J end lost 0 bases, and 12 bases lay between the germline ends. This CDR3 reads CASSLAWRRTSGNTIYF. The CDR3 nucleotides read TGTGCCAGCAGCTTAGCGTGGCGCAGGACCTCTGGAAACACCATATATTTT.

The chain combines TRBV20-1 with TRBJ2-7; 10 nucleotides match TRBD1. The CDR3 runs to 16 residues. Germline CDR1 reads DFQATT; CDR2 reads SNEGSKA (reference sequence). The V gene end was trimmed by 3 bases and the J gene end by 4 bases; junction bases not matched to a gene: 12. CDR3 residues: CSARPSPGQGPYEQYF. The DNA of the CDR3 is TGCAGTGCTAGGCCTAGTCCGGGACAGGGGCCTTACGAGCAGTACTTC.

V usage is TRBV6-5 and J usage is TRBJ1-2, with TRBD1 matching 8 bases. There are 12 residues in the CDR3. The junction had 4 bases not matched to a gene; V was cut back by 5 bases and J by 8 bases. Per germline, CDR1 MNHEY and CDR2 SVGAGI. CDR3 loop: CASSRQGLGYTF. As DNA, the CDR3 is TGTGCCAGCAGTAGACAGGGGCTAGGCTACACCTTC.

This clonotype showed up many times. The V call is TRBV4-1, the J call TRBJ2-7; D possibly corresponds to TRBD1 (6 bases). Deletions cut 1 base from V and 0 bases from J, with 19 bases between. Germline V gene sequence: CDR1 MGHRA, CDR2 YSYEKL. This CDR3 comprises 18 residues. The CDR3 sequence: CASSQAGTYSVSSYEQYF. The DNA for the CDR3 is TGCGCCAGCAGCCAAGCCGGGACATATTCCGTTAGCTCCTACGAGCAGTACTTC.

This chain connects TRBV5-1 to TRBJ1-6; tentative D call: TRBD1 (6 bases). CDR3 length: 15 amino acids. Trimming took 6 bases from V and 7 from J, leaving 17 bases between them. The V gene's germline CDR1 is SGHRS and CDR2 YFSETQ. This CDR3 is CASTEQGPENSPLHF. CDR3 DNA sequence: TGCGCCAGCACCGAACAGGGCCCCGAAAATTCACCCCTCCACTTT.

This chain joins TRBV18 and TRBJ2-2, with D perhaps given as TRBD1 or TRBD2 (6 bases each). From germline, CDR1 is KGHSH and CDR2 LQKENI. The length of the CDR3 is 14 residues. Trimming cost V 10 bases and J 0 bases, with 12 bases left between them. The CDR3, as DNA: TGTGCCATCCCGGGGGCCCCGAACACCGGGGAGCTGTTTTTT. This translates into CAIPGAPNTGELFF.

The chain recombines TRBV10-3 with TRBJ2-1; 8 positions match TRBD1. The CDR3 has 12 residues. Trimming cost V 7 bases and J 16 bases; bases outside gene matches: 12. The V gene's germline CDR1 is ENHRY and CDR2 SYGVKD. The CDR3 spells CAINAGGAGEFF. The CDR3, as DNA: TGTGCCATCAATGCAGGGGGCGCGGGCGAATTCTTC.

This clonotype was detected only a few times. The chain combines TRBV20-1 with TRBJ1-2; TRBD1 aligns across 12 bases. Losses at the gene ends were 4 bases for V and 6 bases for J; bases not matched to a gene: 3. CDR3 size: 13 residues. Germline V gene data show CDR1 as DFQATT and CDR2 as SNEGSKA (reference sequence). The CDR3 here is CSATRDRGHGYTF. In DNA, the CDR3 is TGCAGTGCTACCCGGGACAGGGGGCATGGCTACACCTTC.

The gene calls are TRBV7-8 and TRBJ2-2, with 10 bases identical to TRBD2. CDR1 is SGHVS and CDR2 is FQNEAQ in the germline V gene. V shed 2 bases and J 5 bases; nucleotides not matched to a gene: 8. This CDR3 spans 17 amino acids. Here the CDR3 reads CASSLFLAGAGTGELFF. CDR3 bases: TGTGCCAGCAGCTTATTCCTAGCGGGGGCGGGGACCGGGGAGCTGTTTTTT.

The rearrangement links TRBV25-1 to TRBJ1-2, with 7 bases lining up with TRBD1. Trimming removed 7 bases from V and 5 bases from J; junction bases left unmatched: 13. The CDR3 consists of 15 residues. Germline V gives CDR1 MGHDK, CDR2 SYGVNS. CDR3 nucleotide sequence: TGTGCCAGCACCAACCGGACAGGCGGGAGGTATGGCTACACCTTC. Its protein product is CASTNRTGGRYGYTF.